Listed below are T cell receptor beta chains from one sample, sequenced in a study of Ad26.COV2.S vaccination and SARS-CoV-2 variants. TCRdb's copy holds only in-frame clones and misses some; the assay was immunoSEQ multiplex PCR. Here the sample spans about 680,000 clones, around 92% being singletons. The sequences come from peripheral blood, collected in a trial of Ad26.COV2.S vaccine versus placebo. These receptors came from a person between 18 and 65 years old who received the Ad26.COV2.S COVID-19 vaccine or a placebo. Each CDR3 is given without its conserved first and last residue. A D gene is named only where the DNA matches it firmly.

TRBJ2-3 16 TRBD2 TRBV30 AWSVWGTGTRSADTQY
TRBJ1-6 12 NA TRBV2 ASSDSNYNSPLH
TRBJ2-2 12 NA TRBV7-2 ASSLGQVAGELF
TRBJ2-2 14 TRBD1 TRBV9 ASSAPGQVGTGELF
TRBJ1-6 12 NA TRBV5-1 ASSLVQGSSPLH
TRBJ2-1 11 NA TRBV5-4 ASSLAWGSEQF
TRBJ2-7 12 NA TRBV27 ASSFRDGWYEQY
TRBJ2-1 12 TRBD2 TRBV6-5 ASSYQREYNEQF
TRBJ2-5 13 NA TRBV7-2 ASSLEGGSQETQY
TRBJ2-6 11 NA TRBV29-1 SVERSGANVLT
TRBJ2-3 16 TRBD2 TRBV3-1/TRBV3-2 ASSRGLAGGLSTDTQY
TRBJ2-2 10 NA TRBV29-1 SVAIPTGELF
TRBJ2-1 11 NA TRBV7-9 ASSLGTYNEQF
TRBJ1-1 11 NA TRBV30 AWSAHHGTEAF
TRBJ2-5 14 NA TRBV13 ASSLGGEGAQETQY
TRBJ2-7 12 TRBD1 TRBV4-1 ASSQVGGSYEQY
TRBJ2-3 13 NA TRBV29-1 SVEGVGASTDTQY
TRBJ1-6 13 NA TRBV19 ASKKQGPDNSPLH
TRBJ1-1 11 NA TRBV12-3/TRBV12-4 ASSLVEGRGAF
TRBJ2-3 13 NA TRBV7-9 ASFRPSSGTDTQY
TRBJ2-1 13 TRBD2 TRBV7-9 ASSFSGIIDNEQF
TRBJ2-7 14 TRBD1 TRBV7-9 ASSLTGTGRLDEQY
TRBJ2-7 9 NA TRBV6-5 ASSRDGEQY
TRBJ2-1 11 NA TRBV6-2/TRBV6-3 ASSHTGSNEQF
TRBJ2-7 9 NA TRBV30 AMRGLYEQY
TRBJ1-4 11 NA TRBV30 AWSGARNEKLF
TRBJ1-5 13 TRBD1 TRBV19 ASSPTDRMWQPQH
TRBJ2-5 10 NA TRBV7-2 ASSSILETQY
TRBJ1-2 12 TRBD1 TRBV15 ATSRGGTVNGYT
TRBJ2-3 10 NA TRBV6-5 ASSRRRDTQY
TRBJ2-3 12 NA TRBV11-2 ASSLGKRTDTQY
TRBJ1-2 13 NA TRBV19 ASSPRGGRFYGYT
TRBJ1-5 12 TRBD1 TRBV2 ASSPDRGNQPQH
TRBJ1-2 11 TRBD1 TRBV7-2 ASSTGQGAGYT
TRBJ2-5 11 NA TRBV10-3 AIRDSGGETQY
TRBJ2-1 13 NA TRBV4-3 ASSPDGDSYNEQF
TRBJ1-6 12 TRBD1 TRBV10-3 AISQDRGDSPLH
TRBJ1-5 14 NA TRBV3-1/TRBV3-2 ASSQRGGVGNQPQH
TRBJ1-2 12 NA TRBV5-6 ASSLDYPYYGYT
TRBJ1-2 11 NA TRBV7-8 ASSPGVGYGYT
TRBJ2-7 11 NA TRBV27 ASSFRERYEQY
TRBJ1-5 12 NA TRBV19 ASSRGPPSQPQH
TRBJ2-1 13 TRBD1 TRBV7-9 ASSLGQTTYNEQF
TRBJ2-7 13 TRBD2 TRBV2 ASGPHSGRALVQY
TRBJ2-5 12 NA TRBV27 ASSLYGEGETQY
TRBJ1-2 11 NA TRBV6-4 ASSDGRVCGYT
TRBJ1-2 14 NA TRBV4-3 ASSPFEGFGGNGYT
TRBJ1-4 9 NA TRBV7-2 ASSRNEKLF
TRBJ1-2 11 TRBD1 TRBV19 ASSRDRAYGYT